This TCR beta chain was profiled in a study of shared clonotypes between healthy human individuals. Profiled with immunoSEQ multiplex PCR; TCRdb holds only in-frame clones, not every one. The table lists about 380,000 clones, about 97% of them singletons. Each CD8 memory set brought CD45RO+ cells together with CCR7-negative CD45RA+ TemRA cells. The TCR was taken from a man between 25 and 39 years old in good health. Source material: memory CD8+ T cells sorted from blood. Subset given: CD45RO+ cells pooled with CCR7-negative TemRA cells.

The CDR3 spells CASSQEGANIQPQHF. In DNA, the CDR3 is TGCGCCAGCAGCCAAGAGGGGGCCAACATTCAGCCCCAGCATTTT. This chain uses TRBV4-1 with TRBJ1-5; tentative D call: TRBD1 (6 bases). Germline-derived CDR1 and CDR2 are MGHRA and YSYEKL. The V and J ends lost 0 bases and 6 bases respectively, with 12 bases between them. The CDR3 consists of 15 residues.